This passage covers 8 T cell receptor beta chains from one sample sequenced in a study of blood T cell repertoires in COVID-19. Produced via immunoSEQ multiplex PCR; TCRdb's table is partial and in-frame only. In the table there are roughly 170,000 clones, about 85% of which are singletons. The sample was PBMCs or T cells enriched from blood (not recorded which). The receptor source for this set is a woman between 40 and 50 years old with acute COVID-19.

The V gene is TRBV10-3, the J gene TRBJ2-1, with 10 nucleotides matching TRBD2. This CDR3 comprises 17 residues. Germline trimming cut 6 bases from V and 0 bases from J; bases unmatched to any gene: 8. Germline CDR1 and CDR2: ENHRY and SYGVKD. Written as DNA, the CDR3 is TGTGCCATCAGACCCGGACTAGCGGACAGCTCCTACAATGAGCAGTTCTTC. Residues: CAIRPGLADSSYNEQFF.

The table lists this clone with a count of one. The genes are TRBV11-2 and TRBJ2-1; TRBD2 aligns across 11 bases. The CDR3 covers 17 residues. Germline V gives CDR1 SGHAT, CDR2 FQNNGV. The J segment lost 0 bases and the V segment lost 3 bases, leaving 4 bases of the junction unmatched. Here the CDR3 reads CASSLGLAVSSYNEQFF. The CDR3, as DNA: TGTGCCAGCAGCTTGGGACTAGCGGTTAGCTCCTACAATGAGCAGTTCTTC.

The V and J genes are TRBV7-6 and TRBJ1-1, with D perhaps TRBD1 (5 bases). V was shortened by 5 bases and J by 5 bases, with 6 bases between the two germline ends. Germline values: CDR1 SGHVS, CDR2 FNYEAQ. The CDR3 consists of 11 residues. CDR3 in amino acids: CASSQGTEAFF. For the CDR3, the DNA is TGTGCCAGCAGCCAGGGTACTGAAGCTTTCTTT.

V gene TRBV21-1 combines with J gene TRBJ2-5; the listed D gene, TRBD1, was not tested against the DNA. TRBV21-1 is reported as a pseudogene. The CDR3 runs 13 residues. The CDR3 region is CASWGRRQETQYF. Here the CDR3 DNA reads TGTGCCAGCTGGGGCAGGCGCCAAGAGACCCAGTACTTC.

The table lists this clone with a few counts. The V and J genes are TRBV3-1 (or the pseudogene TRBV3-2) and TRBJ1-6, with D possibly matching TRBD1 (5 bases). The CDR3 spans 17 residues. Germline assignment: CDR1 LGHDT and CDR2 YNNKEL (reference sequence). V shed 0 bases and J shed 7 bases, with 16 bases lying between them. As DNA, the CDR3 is TGTGCCAGCAGCCAAGATTTCAGGCCTCGGGGGAATTCACCCCTCCACTTT. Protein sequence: CASSQDFRPRGNSPLHF.

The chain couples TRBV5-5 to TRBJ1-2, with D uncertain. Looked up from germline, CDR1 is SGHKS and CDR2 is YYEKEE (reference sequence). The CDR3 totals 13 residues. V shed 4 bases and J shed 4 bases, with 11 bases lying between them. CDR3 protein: CASSPSEPYGYTF. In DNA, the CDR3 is TGTGCCAGCAGCCCTTCAGAACCCTATGGCTACACCTTC.

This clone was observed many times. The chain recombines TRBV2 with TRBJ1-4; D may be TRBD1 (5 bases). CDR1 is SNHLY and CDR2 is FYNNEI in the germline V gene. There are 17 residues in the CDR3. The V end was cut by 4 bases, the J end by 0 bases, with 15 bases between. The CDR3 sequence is CASSVPQGSATNEKLFF. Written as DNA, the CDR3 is TGTGCCAGCAGTGTTCCCCAGGGCAGTGCAACTAATGAAAAACTGTTTTTT.

Here the CDR3 DNA reads TGCGCCAGCAGCTTGTTTTTTGCGGAGAACACTGAAGCTTTCTTT. It is translated as CASSLFFAENTEAFF. The V gene is TRBV5-1, the J gene TRBJ1-1; no firm D call. Germline V CDR1 and CDR2: SGHRS, YFSETQ. This CDR3 spans 15 amino acids. The V and J ends lost 1 base and 1 base respectively, with 11 bases between them.